The 13 T cell receptor beta chains in this list originate from one sample, sequenced in a study of blood T cell repertoires in COVID-19 (dated by TCRdb to the early 2020s). Receptor amplification or capture employed the immunoSEQ multiplex PCR assay. TCRdb carries this immuneACCESS record with in-frame sequences only. Its versions omit some clonotypes, under half of them owing to an unresolved V gene in the studies checked, with the rest unexplained. The sample yields over 400,000 clones; 88% were counted once. Just over 8% of the sample rests with the top ten. The sequenced sample consisted of PBMCs or T cells enriched from blood (not recorded which). These receptors all stem from a woman aged 60-75 years who had recovered from COVID-19.

This sequence joins TRBV3-1 (or the pseudogene TRBV3-2) and TRBJ2-3, with 7 positions matching TRBD2. Germline CDR1 and CDR2: LGHDT and YNNKEL (reference sequence). The length of the CDR3 is 16 residues. The ends lost 0 bases at V and 0 bases at J; junction bases unmatched: 3. CDR3 region: CASSQEGRGSTDTQYF. Here the CDR3 DNA reads TGTGCCAGCAGCCAAGAGGGGCGGGGGAGCACAGATACGCAGTATTTT.

The chain is built from TRBV2 and TRBJ1-1; no clear D. CDR1 and CDR2 from the germline V gene are SNHLY and FYNNEI. The V end lost 5 bases, the J end lost 1 base, and 8 bases lay between the germline ends. This CDR3 region has 13 residues. The CDR3 bases are TGTGCCAGCAGTTGGGCAGAGAACACTGAAGCTTTCTTT. Protein: CASSWAENTEAFF.

The rearrangement uses TRBV10-3 and TRBJ2-1; TRBD2 matches at 13 bases. CDR3 length equals 15 residues. Germline V gene data show CDR1 as ENHRY and CDR2 as SYGVKD. V shed 6 bases and J 2 bases; nucleotides not matched to a gene: 1. CDR3 amino acids: CAIRTSGGAYNEQFF. CDR3 DNA: TGTGCCATCAGAACTAGCGGGGGGGCCTACAATGAGCAGTTCTTC.

On this clone: At one end, the junction sequence differs from germline, possibly due to a read error. This chain connects TRBV27 to TRBJ2-7; 9 bases match TRBD1. The CDR3 contains 14 residues. Per the germline V gene, CDR1 is MNHEY and CDR2 is SMNVEV (reference sequence). CDR3: CASSWGQGSFEQYF. The CDR3 bases are TGTGCCAGCAGTTGGGGACAGGGATCCTTCGAGCAGTACTTC.

The chain recombines TRBV2 with TRBJ2-2, with a tentative D call TRBD1 (6 bases). The germline CDR1 and CDR2 sequences are SNHLY and FYNNEI. The CDR3 spans 14 residues. Trimming stripped 8 bases from V and 5 bases from J, with 15 bases between. CDR3 DNA sequence: TGTGCCAGCGGTCGGACAGCGGTTACCGGGGAGCTGTTTTTT. It encodes CASGRTAVTGELFF.

This clone was picked up a small number of times. The chain combines TRBV11-3 with TRBJ2-3; TRBD1 matches 7 bases. The CDR3 loop spans 15 amino acids. The germline gives CDR1 SGHNT, CDR2 YENEEA. The V segment lost 5 bases and the J segment 2 bases; nucleotides outside the gene matches: 7. For the CDR3, the DNA is TGTGCCAGCAGCCCGCGACAGGGTACCACAGATACGCAGTATTTT. It yields the protein CASSPRQGTTDTQYF.

The chain recombines TRBV6-5 with TRBJ1-1; 11 bases align to TRBD1. Germline V gene lookup returns CDR1 MNHEY and CDR2 SVGAGI. The trim removed 1 base at V and 2 bases at J, leaving 0 bases unmatched. This CDR3 has 15 amino acids. CDR3 residues: CASSYWTGGNTEAFF. CDR3 nucleotides: TGTGCCAGCAGTTACTGGACAGGGGGCAACACTGAAGCTTTCTTT.

This chain connects TRBV6-1 to TRBJ1-5; no reliable D call. The CDR3 covers 18 residues. V gave up 0 bases and J gave up 6 bases, with 21 bases separating them. From germline, CDR1 is MNHNS and CDR2 SASEGT. The CDR3 here is CASSEAKTALLRPQPQHF. The CDR3 DNA is TGTGCCAGCAGTGAAGCGAAAACGGCCTTACTAAGGCCTCAGCCCCAGCATTTT.

V is TRBV6-5 and J is TRBJ1-3, with D unresolved. The germline V gene has CDR1 MNHEY and CDR2 SVGAGI. Trimming shortened V by 0 bases and J by 0 bases, and 9 bases separated the two germline ends. This CDR3 has 16 amino acids. The CDR3 DNA reads TGTGCCAGCAGTTACTCGAATTACGGCTCTGGAAACACCATATATTTT. As protein: CASSYSNYGSGNTIYF.

In the case of this clone: Different DNA sequences within this sample yield the same CDR3. The chain carries TRBV27 and TRBJ1-5; no firm D call. V was trimmed by 2 bases and J by 6 bases, leaving 8 bases between them. Germline V gene sequence: CDR1 MNHEY, CDR2 SMNVEV (reference sequence). The CDR3 runs 13 residues. DNA of the CDR3: TGTGCCAGCAGTTTACGGGGATCTCAGCCCCAGCATTTT. It translates to CASSLRGSQPQHF.

This clone was counted a few times. The CDR3 sequence: CASSAGGDRGYEQYF. DNA of the CDR3: TGTGCCAGCAGCGCTGGCGGGGACAGGGGTTACGAGCAGTACTTC. The chain combines TRBV5-4 with TRBJ2-7; 10 bases align to TRBD1. This CDR3 spans 15 amino acids. V dropped 4 bases and J dropped 4; count of bases not matched to a gene: 8. Looked up from germline, CDR1 is SGHNT and CDR2 is YYREEE (reference sequence).

This clone was counted a few times. The rearrangement joins TRBV7-8 to TRBJ1-6; weak D call: TRBD1 (5 bases). The germline CDR1 and CDR2 sequences are SGHVS and FQNEAQ. Deletions cut 0 bases from V and 0 bases from J, with 12 bases between. The CDR3 covers 18 residues. The CDR3 DNA follows: TGTGCCAGCAGCTTAGCGCCGAAAGGGGACTCCTATAATTCACCCCTCCACTTT. The encoded protein is CASSLAPKGDSYNSPLHF.

J is TRBJ1-1 and V is TRBV11-2; TRBD1 is a possible D gene (5 bases). Germline V gene data show CDR1 as SGHAT and CDR2 as FQNNGV. The CDR3 spans 15 residues. The V end was cut by 4 bases, the J end by 1 base, with 13 bases between. The CDR3 nucleotides are TGTGCCAGCAGCTCCAAAAGGGGTACGAACACTGAAGCTTTCTTT. Its protein is CASSSKRGTNTEAFF.